This T cell receptor beta chain was sequenced for a study of spatial heterogeneity in lung cancer. As for time point: sample taken at primary tumor resection. Unsorted tumor, nontumor lung tissue or cryopreserved PBMC supplied the whole RNA. Donation came from 70 or so patients with untreated early-stage non-small cell lung cancer. In the library, each TCR cDNA molecule bore its own unique molecular identifier. Each CDR3 protein gets one entry after TCRdb re-called the 5' RACE reads with MiXCR. Among some 85,000 distinct CDR3 sequences listed, approximately 20% were seen once. Notes on the study in general: Blood showed ubiquitous tumor TCRs more often at resection than at routine follow-up.

Points on this clonotype: Its antigen is unidentified.

This receptor was obtained from a male donor with early-stage non-small cell lung cancer. Source: PBMCs, taken at surgery.

CDR3 bases: TGTGCCAGCAGGAACTCCGGGACGGCAAATAATTCACCCCTCCACTTT. Translation gives CASRNSGTANNSPLHF. The chain links TRBV12-3 or TRBV12-4 to TRBJ1-6; possibly TRBD1 for D (5 bases). There are 16 residues in the CDR3. Trimming removed 6 bases from V and 5 bases from J, with 17 bases in between.